These 10 T cell receptor beta chains were all obtained from the same sample, sequenced in a study of vaccination and CD4 T cells after COVID-19. These receptors' antigens are unknown. The time point was: late sampling 161 to 241 days after vaccination in a few convalescent patients. The sample's treatment: approximately 9-day PBMC culture with coronavirus spike peptide pools or control peptides (ViraFEST assay). Cultured CD4+ T-cell DNA underwent Oncomine TCR Beta short-read sequencing. TCRdb called the PCR reads again in MiXCR, with one record for every CDR3 protein. The sample contains more than 20,000 distinct CDR3 sequences, around 40% of which appear only once. Sequencing was performed on CD4+ T cells from blood, cultured in vitro, taken about 7 months after SARS-CoV-2 vaccination. These receptors were obtained from a human donor who had recovered from COVID-19.

Only a few counts were recorded for this clonotype. The V call is TRBV7-2, the J call TRBJ1-1; D unresolved. CDR1 is SGHTA and CDR2 is FQGNSA in the germline V gene. The V end was cut by 3 bases, the J end by 3 bases, with 8 bases between. The CDR3 is 13 residues long. CDR3 DNA sequence: TGTGCCAGCAGCTTGGAGCCCGACACTGAAGCTTTCTTT. Protein product: CASSLEPDTEAFF.

The sample holds a few counts of this clonotype. The chain recombines TRBV6-4 with TRBJ1-2; TRBD1 agrees at 8 bases. V gave up 4 bases and J gave up 3 bases; unmatched junction bases: 4. This CDR3 contains 14 residues. Germline values: CDR1 MRHNA, CDR2 SNTAGT. This chain's CDR3 is CASSAGQGDYGYTF. In DNA form, the CDR3 reads TGTGCCAGCAGTGCCGGACAGGGAGACTATGGCTACACCTTC.

The chain has TRBV5-4 and TRBJ2-7; 8 nucleotides line up with TRBD2. The better agreement between TRBJ2-5 and the DNA end casts doubt on the J call. Per germline, CDR1 SGHNT and CDR2 YYREEE (reference sequence). CDR3 length equals 13 residues. DNA for the CDR3: TGTGCCAGCAGCTTCGGGAGGGATGAGACCCAGTACTTC. Translation gives CASSFGRDETQYF.

With regard to this clonotype: Germline and junction disagree at one end, which may indicate a read error. The chain recombines TRBV20-1 with TRBJ2-7, with 12 bases identical to TRBD2. CDR1 and CDR2 (germline): DFQATT, SNEGSKA (reference sequence). The CDR3 is 15 residues long. Written as DNA, the CDR3 is TGCAGTGCCAGAGCACTAGCGGGAGGATTGTACGAGCAGTACTTC. It translates to CSARALAGGLYEQYF.

This clonotype came up a few times. The gene calls are TRBV7-2 and TRBJ2-1, with D hard to call. Germline CDR1 SGHTA, CDR2 FQGNSA. Trimming cost V 1 base and J 0 bases, with 10 bases left between them. The CDR3 is 16 amino acids. CDR3 nucleotides: TGTGCCAGCAGCTTAGGTGTACGAGGCTCCTACAATGAGCAGTTCTTC. This codes for CASSLGVRGSYNEQFF.

The V gene is TRBV12-3 or TRBV12-4, the J gene TRBJ2-7; D ambiguous. V was cut by 5 bases and J by 3 bases, with 8 bases left in between. The CDR3 loop spans 12 amino acids. The CDR3 here is CASSIDIYEQYF. In DNA form, the CDR3 reads TGTGCCAGCAGTATTGACATCTACGAGCAGTACTTC.

CDR3 loop: CSSFDEETQYF. CDR3 coding DNA: TGCAGTTCTTTCGATGAGGAGACCCAGTACTTC. The V call is TRBV20-1, the J call TRBJ2-5; D ambiguous. Per the germline V gene, CDR1 is DFQATT and CDR2 is SNEGSKA (reference sequence). This CDR3 contains 11 residues. Trimming took off 8 bases at V and 5 bases at J, with 12 bases between the two ends.

The gene calls are TRBV20-1 and TRBJ2-7; unclear D gene. CDR1 DFQATT and CDR2 SNEGSKA come from the germline V gene (reference sequence). V lost 3 bases to trimming and J lost 0 bases, with 6 bases between them. This CDR3 has 12 amino acids. The CDR3 is CSASYSSYEQYF. The CDR3 nucleotides read TGCAGTGCTAGTTACAGCTCCTACGAGCAGTACTTC.

This clonotype was counted a few times. The chain combines TRBV21-1 with TRBJ2-2; the D segment call TRBD1 is taken from the table without a DNA check. TRBV21-1 is a documented pseudogene. The CDR3 is 15 residues long. CDR3 nucleotides: TGTGCCAGCAGCACCTACAGGGGTGACACCGGGGAGCTGTTTTTT. Its protein is CASSTYRGDTGELFF.

This clonotype was detected a few times. The rearrangement joins TRBV24-1 to TRBJ2-3; the D gene is possibly TRBD2 (5 bases). This CDR3 is 15 amino acids long. Germline values: CDR1 KGHDR, CDR2 SFDVKD. V was pared by 4 bases and J by 4 bases, with 14 bases between. The CDR3 nucleotides are TGTGCCACCAGTGACCCGACTACAATGGCAGATACGCAGTATTTT. This sequence encodes CATSDPTTMADTQYF.